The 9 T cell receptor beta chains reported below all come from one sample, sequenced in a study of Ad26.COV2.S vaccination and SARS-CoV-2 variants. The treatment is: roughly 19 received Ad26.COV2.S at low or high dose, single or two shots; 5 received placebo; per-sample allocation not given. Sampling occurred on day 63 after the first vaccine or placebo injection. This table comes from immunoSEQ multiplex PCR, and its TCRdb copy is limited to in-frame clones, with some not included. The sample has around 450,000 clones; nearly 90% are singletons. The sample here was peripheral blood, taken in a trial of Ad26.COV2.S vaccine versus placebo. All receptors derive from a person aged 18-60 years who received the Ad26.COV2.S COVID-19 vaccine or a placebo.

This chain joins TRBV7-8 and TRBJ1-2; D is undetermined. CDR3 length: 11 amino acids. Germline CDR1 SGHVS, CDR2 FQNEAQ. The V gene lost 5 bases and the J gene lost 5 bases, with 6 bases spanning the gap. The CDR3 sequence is CASSIGYGYTF. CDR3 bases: TGTGCCAGCAGCATCGGGTATGGCTACACCTTC.

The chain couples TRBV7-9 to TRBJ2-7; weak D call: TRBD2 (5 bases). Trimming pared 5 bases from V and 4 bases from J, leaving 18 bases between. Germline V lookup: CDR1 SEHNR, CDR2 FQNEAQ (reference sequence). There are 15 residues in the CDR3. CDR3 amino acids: CASSPPPGELYEQYF. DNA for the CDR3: TGTGCCAGCAGCCCACCCCCCGGGGAACTGTACGAGCAGTACTTC.

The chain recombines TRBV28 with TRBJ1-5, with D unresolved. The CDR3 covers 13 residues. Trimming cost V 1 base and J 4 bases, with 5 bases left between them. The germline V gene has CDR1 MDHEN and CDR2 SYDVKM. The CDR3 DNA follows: TGTGCCAGCAGTTTATTATTAAATCAGCCCCAGCATTTT. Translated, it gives CASSLLLNQPQHF.

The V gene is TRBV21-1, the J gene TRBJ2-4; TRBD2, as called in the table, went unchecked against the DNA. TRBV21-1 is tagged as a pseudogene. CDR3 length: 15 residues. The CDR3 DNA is TGTGCCAGCAGCCGGGAAGGATTGATCAAAAACATTCAGTACTTC. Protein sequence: CASSREGLIKNIQYF.

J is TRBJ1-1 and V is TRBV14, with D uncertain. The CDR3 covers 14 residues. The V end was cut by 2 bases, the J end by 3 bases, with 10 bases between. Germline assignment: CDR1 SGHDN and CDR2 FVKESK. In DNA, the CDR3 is TGTGCCAGCAGCCAATTTGAAGGTGACACTGAAGCTTTCTTT. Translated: CASSQFEGDTEAFF.

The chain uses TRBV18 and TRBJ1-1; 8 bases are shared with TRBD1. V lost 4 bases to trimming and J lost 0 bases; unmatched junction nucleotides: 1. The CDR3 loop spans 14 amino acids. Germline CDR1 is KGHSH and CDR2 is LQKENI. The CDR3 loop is CASSQDRVNTEAFF. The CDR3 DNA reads TGTGCCAGCTCACAGGACAGGGTGAACACTGAAGCTTTCTTT.

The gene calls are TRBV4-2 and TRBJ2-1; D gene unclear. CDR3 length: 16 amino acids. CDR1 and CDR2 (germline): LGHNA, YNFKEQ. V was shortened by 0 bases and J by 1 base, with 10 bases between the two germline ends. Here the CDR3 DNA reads TGTGCCAGCAGCCAAGATCTAGTAGGATCCTACAATGAGCAGTTCTTC. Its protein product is CASSQDLVGSYNEQFF.

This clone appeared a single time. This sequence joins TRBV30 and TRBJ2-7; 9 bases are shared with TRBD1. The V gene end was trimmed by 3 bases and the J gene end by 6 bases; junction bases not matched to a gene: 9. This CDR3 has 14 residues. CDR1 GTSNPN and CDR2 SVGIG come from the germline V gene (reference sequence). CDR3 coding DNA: TGTGCCTGGAGGGCCACAGGGGGCATTGGCGAGCAGTACTTC. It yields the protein CAWRATGGIGEQYF.

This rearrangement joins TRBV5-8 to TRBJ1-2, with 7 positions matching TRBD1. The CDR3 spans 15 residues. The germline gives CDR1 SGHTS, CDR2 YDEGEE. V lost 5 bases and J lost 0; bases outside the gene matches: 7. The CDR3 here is CASRKTGAPNYGYTF. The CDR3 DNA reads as TGTGCCAGCAGGAAAACAGGGGCACCTAACTATGGCTACACCTTC.